This entry lists 11 T cell receptor beta chains sequenced from one sample in a study of cytomegalovirus exposure and HLA in healthy donors. Primers for the PCR totalled 60 Vbeta and 13 Jbeta. The repertoire was sequenced with immunoSEQ multiplex PCR; TCRdb's copy has only in-frame clones and lacks some. Of roughly 100,000 clones in the sample, 71% are singletons; the top ten hold 2.8%. The sample comprised PBMCs. The receptors stem from a female donor in good health and CMV-seronegative.

In regard to this clone: The same CDR3 also results from other DNA sequences found in this sample. The rearrangement joins TRBV7-2 to TRBJ1-5, with D uncertain. Trimming took off 1 base at V and 4 bases at J, with 5 bases between the two ends. CDR1 and CDR2 from the germline V gene are SGHTA and FQGNSA. CDR3 size: 13 residues. The CDR3 DNA follows: TGTGCCAGCAGCTTAGATCAGAATCAGCCCCAGCATTTT. It yields the protein CASSLDQNQPQHF.

The chain couples TRBV28 to TRBJ1-5; TRBD1 is a possible D gene (5 bases). V was trimmed by 5 bases and J by 7 bases, leaving 12 bases between them. The CDR3 extends over 13 amino acids. Germline V gene lookup returns CDR1 MDHEN and CDR2 SYDVKM. CDR3 sequence reads: CASSIQGHQPQHF. CDR3 in DNA: TGTGCCAGCAGTATTCAGGGTCACCAGCCCCAGCATTTT. Combining the CDR3 with reference TRBV28 and TRBJ1-5 gives the whole variable domain DVKVTQSSRYLVKRTGEKVFLECVQDMDHENMFWYRQDPGLGLRLIYFSYDVKMKEKGDIPEGYSVSREKKERFSLILESASTNQTSMYLCASSIQGHQPQHFGDGTRLSIL.

The V and J genes are TRBV5-5 and TRBJ2-2, with a tentative D call TRBD2 (6 bases). V was cut by 2 bases and J by 5 bases, with 22 bases left in between. This CDR3 is 18 amino acids long. From germline, CDR1 is SGHKS and CDR2 YYEKEE (reference sequence). This chain's CDR3 is CASSFMAGRGVLTGELFF. The DNA of the CDR3 is TGTGCCAGCAGCTTTATGGCGGGACGGGGAGTGTTAACCGGGGAGCTGTTTTTT.

The chain uses TRBV6-5 and TRBJ1-2; D is undetermined. CDR1 is MNHEY and CDR2 is SVGAGI in the germline V gene. V dropped 2 bases and J dropped 8 bases, with 9 bases sitting between them. The CDR3 contains 12 residues. CDR3 amino acids: CASSYEGSGYTF. The CDR3 DNA sequence: TGTGCCAGCAGTTACGAGGGAAGCGGCTACACCTTC.

J is TRBJ1-1 and V is TRBV28, with D perhaps matching TRBD1 (6 bases). Trimming shortened V by 3 bases and J by 3 bases, and 17 bases separated the two germline ends. CDR1 is MDHEN and CDR2 is SYDVKM in the germline V gene. The CDR3 is 16 residues long. CDR3 in amino acids: CASSFLGADGYTEAFF. CDR3 nucleotides: TGTGCCAGCAGTTTTCTGGGGGCAGATGGGTACACTGAAGCTTTCTTT.

The chain uses TRBV7-2 and TRBJ2-1; 9 bases line up with TRBD2. Germline trimming cut 5 bases from V and 5 bases from J; bases unmatched to any gene: 10. Germline CDR1 is SGHTA and CDR2 is FQGNSA. CDR3 length: 16 residues. CDR3 sequence: CASSPREREVNNEQFF. CDR3 nucleotide sequence: TGTGCCAGCAGCCCCCGGGAGCGGGAGGTTAACAATGAGCAGTTCTTC.

This chain joins TRBV9 and TRBJ2-5; no reliable D call. This CDR3 has 14 amino acids. Germline assignment: CDR1 SGDLS and CDR2 YYNGEE. V lost 4 bases to trimming and J lost 5 bases, with 15 bases between them. CDR3 bases: TGTGCCAGCAGCCCCTCGAGTTTTCCGGAGACCCAGTACTTC. It codes for CASSPSSFPETQYF.

The rearrangement joins TRBV5-1 to TRBJ2-2, with D possibly TRBD2 on 6 matching bases. V was shortened by 0 bases and J by 2 bases, with 8 bases between the two germline ends. The CDR3 has 15 residues. From germline, CDR1 is SGHRS and CDR2 YFSETQ. The CDR3 nucleotides read TGCGCCAGCAGCTTGGCTAGCGTTAACACCGGGGAGCTGTTTTTT. It codes for CASSLASVNTGELFF. The full variable domain, rest sourced from reference TRBV5-1 and TRBJ2-2, is KAGVTQTPRYLIKTRGQQVTLSCSPISGHRSVSWYQQTPGQGLQFLFEYFSETQRNKGNFPGRFSGRQFSNSRSEMNVSTLELGDSALYLCASSLASVNTGELFFGEGSRLTVL.

This chain links TRBV30 with TRBJ2-3, with 7 bases aligning to TRBD2. V lost 3 bases and J lost 2; bases outside the gene matches: 5. Germline CDR1 is GTSNPN and CDR2 is SVGIG (reference sequence). The CDR3 is 14 amino acids. CDR3 nucleotides: TGTGCCTGGAGACTAGCGAATCCCACAGATACGCAGTATTTT. Translating gives CAWRLANPTDTQYF.

This clone was detected only a few times. J is TRBJ2-3 and V is TRBV19; 11 bases are a match to TRBD2. The CDR3 contains 16 residues. The ends lost 3 bases at V and 3 bases at J; junction bases unmatched: 5. The germline V gene encodes CDR1 LNHDA and CDR2 SQIVND (reference sequence). The DNA of the CDR3 is TGTGCCAGTAGTATGCTAGCGGGAGGTTTAACAGATACGCAGTATTTT. Translated, it gives CASSMLAGGLTDTQYF.

Regarding this clone: One end of the junction is discordant with germline, which a read error may explain. The J gene is TRBJ1-1, the V gene TRBV7-2; weak D call: TRBD1 (6 bases). CDR3 length equals 14 residues. CDR1 is SGHTA, CDR2 FQGNSA, per germline. CDR3 region: CASILYRANTEAFF. CDR3 bases: TGTGCCAGCATCTTATACAGGGCCAACACTGAAGCTTTCTTT. The full variable domain, its missing parts supplied by reference TRBV7-2 and TRBJ1-1, is GAGVSQSPSNKVTEKGKDVELRCDPISGHTALYWYRQSLGQGLEFLIYFQGNSAPDKSGLPSDRFSAERTGGSVSTLTIQRTQQEDSAVYLCASILYRANTEAFFGQGTRLTVV.